This T cell receptor beta chain was sequenced in a study of post-analysis software for immune sequencing data. Findings of the study overall: Comparison of patients with controls showed about 5 TRBV segments more frequent in patients, TRBV5-6, TRBV5-1 and TRBV20-1 among them.

Tagging with unique molecular identifiers was a feature of the TCR beta cDNA libraries. One entry per CDR3 protein, called by TCRdb with MiXCR from the PCR reads. The data show roughly 580,000 distinct CDR3 sequences, roughly 46% seen once. This clonotype came up a few times. Antigen: not known. The length of the CDR3 is 15 residues. With 3 bases clipped from V and 5 bases from J, the junction kept 8 bases outside the gene matches. The chain couples TRBV12-3 or TRBV12-4 to TRBJ2-3, with 7 nucleotides matching TRBD2. This receptor was identified in a girl aged 10-17 years with multiple sclerosis. Material: blood. The CDR3 DNA reads TGTGCCAGCAGTTTTTCTGGACTAGTGATAGATACGCAGTATTTT. As protein: CASSFSGLVIDTQYF.